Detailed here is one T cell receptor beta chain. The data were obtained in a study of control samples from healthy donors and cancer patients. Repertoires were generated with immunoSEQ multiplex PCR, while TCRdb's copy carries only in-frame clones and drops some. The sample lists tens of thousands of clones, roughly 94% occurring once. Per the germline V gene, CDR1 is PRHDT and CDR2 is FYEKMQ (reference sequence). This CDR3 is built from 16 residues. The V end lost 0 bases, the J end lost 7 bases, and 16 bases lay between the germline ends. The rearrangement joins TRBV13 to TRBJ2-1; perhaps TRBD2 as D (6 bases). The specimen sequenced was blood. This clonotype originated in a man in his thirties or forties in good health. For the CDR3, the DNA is TGTGCCAGCAGCTTAGGCCTCCGGGCGGGGCAAAATGAGCAGTTCTTC. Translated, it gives CASSLGLRAGQNEQFF.